One and the same sample provided the 5 T cell receptor beta chains below, sequenced in a study of OX40 agonist ivuxolimab in advanced cancers. Measured with immunoSEQ multiplex PCR; TCRdb has only the in-frame clones, and not every one. The sample shows roughly 76,000 clones, over 75% of them seen only once. Material: CD4+ or CD8+ T cells sorted from blood, obtained in a trial of the OX40 agonist ivuxolimab. All receptors come from an adult with an advanced solid tumor such as melanoma, head and neck, liver or kidney cancer.

The chain links TRBV6-6 to TRBJ1-1, with TRBD1 matching 7 bases. This CDR3 comprises 15 residues. Germline V gene data show CDR1 as MNHNY and CDR2 as SVGAGI (reference sequence). With 3 bases clipped from V and 10 bases from J, the junction kept 14 bases outside the gene matches. CDR3 nucleotides: TGTGCCAGCAGTTATGGAGGAAGGACAGGAGGGTTAGCTTTCTTT. Translating gives CASSYGGRTGGLAFF.

This rearrangement joins TRBV2 to TRBJ1-2; 9 bases map to TRBD1. The CDR3 consists of 14 residues. CDR1 and CDR2 from the germline V gene are SNHLY and FYNNEI. J was trimmed by 8 bases and V by 6 bases; bases with no gene match: 10. This chain's CDR3 is CASRLQTGGGGYTF. The CDR3 DNA reads TGTGCCAGCAGACTACAAACAGGGGGCGGCGGCTACACCTTC.

The V call is TRBV7-3, the J call TRBJ2-1; D ambiguous. The CDR3 loop spans 14 amino acids. The germline CDR1 and CDR2 sequences are SGHTA and FQGTGA. Deletions cut 4 bases from V and 4 bases from J, with 11 bases between. CDR3 DNA sequence: TGTGCCAGCAGCTCCTCTTCTAATTACAATGAGCAGTTCTTC. The encoded protein is CASSSSSNYNEQFF.

The J gene is TRBJ1-1, the V gene TRBV4-2; maybe TRBD1 (6 bases). The CDR3 spans 12 residues. Germline-derived CDR1 and CDR2 are LGHNA and YNFKEQ. V was cut by 3 bases and J by 13 bases, with 15 bases left in between. The DNA for the CDR3 is TGTGCCAGCAGCCAGGCAGGGGAGGGTGTTTTCTTT. Residues: CASSQAGEGVFF.

The CDR3 DNA follows: TGCAGCGTTTTATCCCCAGAGACCCAGTACTTC. Amino acids: CSVLSPETQYF. V and J are TRBV29-1 and TRBJ2-5, with D unclear. The CDR3 is 11 amino acids. The germline CDR1 and CDR2 sequences are SQVTM and ANQGSEA. V dropped 5 bases and J dropped 4 bases, with 8 bases sitting between them.